This TCR beta chain stems from a study of T cells in Graves' hyperthyroidism and ophthalmopathy (dated by TCRdb to the late 2010s). Background for the entire study: Peripheral blood samples were taken at initial diagnosis, before any treatment was given. To identify TCR V-J signatures that set the groups apart, the researchers used a discovery cohort of more than 95 patients, made up of 40 to 45 with Graves' ophthalmopathy and about 60 with stable Graves' hyperthyroidism. An independent validation cohort of about 20 hyperthyroidism patients and 17 patients who later progressed to ophthalmopathy tested prospective prediction of ophthalmopathy. The 100 discovery patients were divided at random into training and test sets in a 7:3 ratio. In addition, the study compared T-cell repertoires in thyroid tissue and in blood from roughly six Graves' hyperthyroidism patients. Following sampling, methimazole starting at 30 mg daily was given to hyperthyroidism patients, and high-dose intravenous methylprednisolone was given to ophthalmopathy patients. The paper describes TCR Vbeta CDR3 sequencing of around 130 peripheral blood samples, made up of about 40 ophthalmopathy patients, some 80 hyperthyroidism patients and 17 progressor patients.

Amplification of TCR beta CDR3 regions was carried out from RNA transcripts. A first-round RT-PCR of the TCR CDR3 used the HTBI primer set with the Qiagen OneStep RT-PCR kit. Libraries were constructed in a second round of multiplex PCR, after which size selection and purification were carried out. Libraries were sequenced paired-end with 100 bp reads on an Illumina HiSeq2000. Processing in the source paper ran as follows. SOAPnuke was used to process the raw data, with reads discarded if the reads contained adapters or uncalled bases, had a mean Phred below 15, or lacked an exact constant-primer or identifier match. High-quality paired reads were merged with COPE v1.2.5, and unique nucleotide sequences were defined as clonotypes. MiTCR v1.1 was used to align the clonotypes against IMGT TRBV, TRBD and TRBJ reference segments. The analysis was restricted to V-J combinations with a frequency above 0.0001, which together covered 99% to 99.2% of the repertoires. A TCS score was defined as the ratio between F50 (clonal expansion) and ExV (chaos), using BLOSUM62-based TCRdist between CDR3 peptides within each V-J. Welch's t-statistics and random forest reduced fewer than 600 V-J features to 13, which were used in a naive Bayes classifier (R e1071). Thyroid-blood repertoire similarity was quantified with the Morisita-Horn index. The raw public data were reprocessed by TCRdb itself: fastp quality trimming at Q25, MiXCR clonotype calling, in-frame beta chains only. Each entry is one CDR3 protein sequence, shown with its most common DNA and genes. TCRdb assigned the V and J calls; the authors' analysis was not used. The sample table records about 610,000 distinct CDR3 sequences; roughly 15% of these occur just once. Over 3.5% of the sample comes from the top ten.

Findings and caveats that apply to the study as a whole: In validation, the model predicted progression to ophthalmopathy a median of approximately 6.3 months before onset, with over 60% sensitivity and roughly 79% specificity. Sample size was not statistically predetermined, and blinding of investigators to group allocation was not performed. Most expanded thyroid clonotypes (frequency above 0.001) were also found in blood, which suggests that blood repertoires may mirror thyroid immune responses. In cross-validation, a model built on a 13 V-J signature told ophthalmopathy apart from stable hyperthyroidism with approximately 90% sensitivity and about 81% specificity, and in testing the same model reached 80%/75%.

In the ophthalmopathy patients, disease was moderately to severely active, with a Clinical Activity Score of 3 or more, a NOSPECS grade of 4 or more, and a duration of less than 3 months. The study excluded patients with uncontrolled infections, other autoimmune diseases, pregnancy or lactation. Clinical symptoms, serum thyroxine and TRAb, thyroid ultrasound, and orbital computed tomography formed the basis for the diagnoses. PBMCs were separated from roughly 10 ml of fresh peripheral blood using Ficoll-Paque density gradient centrifugation. Total RNA was extracted with Trizol reagent, and quality was checked on an Agilent 2100 Bioanalyzer. The germline V gene supplies CDR1 MGHDK and CDR2 SYGVNS. Cut back by 1 base and 2 bases, the V and J ends lie 9 bases apart. From its first to its last residue, the CDR3 has 14 amino acids. Just the 42-base CDR3 DNA is kept, in frame starting at base 1. This clonotype was seen a handful of times. No cognate antigen has been identified for it. Since a much larger clone is just one base distant, this may be a read error. No conserved phenylalanine or tryptophan is present at the end of the CDR3, so a read error is the likely explanation.

The chain is made from TRBV25-1 and TRBJ2-7, with the D segment identity uncertain. This clonotype was sampled from a woman between 40 and 55 years old with Graves' ophthalmopathy. Sequencing used blood. The CDR3 is CASSESTLTYEQYL. In nucleotide form, the sequence is TGTGCCAGCAGTGAATCTACACTAACCTACGAGCAGTACCTC.